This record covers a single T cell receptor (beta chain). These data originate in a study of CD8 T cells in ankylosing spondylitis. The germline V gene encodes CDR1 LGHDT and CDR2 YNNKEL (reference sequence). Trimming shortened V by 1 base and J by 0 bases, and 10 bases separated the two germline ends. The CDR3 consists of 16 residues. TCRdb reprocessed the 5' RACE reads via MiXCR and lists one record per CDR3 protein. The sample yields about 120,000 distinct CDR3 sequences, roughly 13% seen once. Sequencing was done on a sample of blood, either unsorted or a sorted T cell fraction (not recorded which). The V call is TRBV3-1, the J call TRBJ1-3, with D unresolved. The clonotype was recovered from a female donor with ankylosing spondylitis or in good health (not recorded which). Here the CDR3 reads CASSQVLRASGNTIYF. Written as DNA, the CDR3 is TGTGCCAGCAGCCAAGTTCTGAGGGCCTCTGGAAACACCATATATTTT.